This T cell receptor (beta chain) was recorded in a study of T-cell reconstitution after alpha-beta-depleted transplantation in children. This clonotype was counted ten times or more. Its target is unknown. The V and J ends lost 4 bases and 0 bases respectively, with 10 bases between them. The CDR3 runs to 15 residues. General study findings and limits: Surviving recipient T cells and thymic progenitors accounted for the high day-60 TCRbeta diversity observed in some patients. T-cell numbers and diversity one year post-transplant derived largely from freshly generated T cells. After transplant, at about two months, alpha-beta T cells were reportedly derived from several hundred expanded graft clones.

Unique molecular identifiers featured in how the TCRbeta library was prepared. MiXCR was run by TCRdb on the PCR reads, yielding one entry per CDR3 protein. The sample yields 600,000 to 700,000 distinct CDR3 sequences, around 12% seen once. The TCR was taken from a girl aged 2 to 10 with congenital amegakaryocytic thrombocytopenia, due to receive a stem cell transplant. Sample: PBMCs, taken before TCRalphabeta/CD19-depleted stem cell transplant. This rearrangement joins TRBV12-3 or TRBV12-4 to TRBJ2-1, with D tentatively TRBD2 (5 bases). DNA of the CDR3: TGTGCCAGCAGTTCACTAGTCCCCTCCTACAATGAGCAGTTCTTC. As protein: CASSSLVPSYNEQFF.